This TCR beta chain was documented in a study of T cell responses to AZD1222 COVID-19 vaccine. On the study more broadly: Second doses at about 4 or about 12 weeks were pooled. Findings and limits, study-wide: With two AZD1222 doses given, Spike-specific TCR breadth and depth both rose. The CD4 TCRs associated with vaccination extended across spike and predominated at 160-218 and 743-854. At baseline, just a handful of AZD1222 recipients tested seropositive.

Turning to this clone: What it binds is unknown. At one end the junction does not follow the germline gene, possibly because of a read error.

Looked up from germline, CDR1 is SSHAT and CDR2 is FNYEAQ (reference sequence). The CDR3 length is 20 residues. Sequencing was performed with immunoSEQ multiplex PCR; in TCRdb, only in-frame clones are kept and a portion is missing. The top ten hold around 20% of the sample, which has roughly 79,000 clones, about 78% seen once. The clonotype comes from an adult in good health. The chain uses TRBV7-7 and TRBJ1-4; D is unclear. This material consisted of peripheral blood, taken on day 0 of AZD1222 vaccination. The DNA of the CDR3 is TGTGCTAGCAGCCGGACTAGACCCGGGGAGAAAATTGCAACTAATGAAAAACTGTTTTTT. This gives the protein CASSRTRPGEKIATNEKLFF.